This TCR beta chain was retrieved from a study of OX40 agonist ivuxolimab in advanced cancers. Study overall: An anti-OX40 (CD134) antibody with agonistic activity, ivuxolimab, was administered to patients. In this trial design, patients received ivuxolimab intravenously at 0.01 to 10 mg/kg every 2 weeks. A history of anti-PD-1, anti-PD-L1 or anti-CTLA-4 therapy was acceptable, and approximately 40% had some.

Overall study findings and caveats: Within 6 weeks, CD4+ and CD8+ blood T cells expanded clonally at 0.1 to 3.0 mg/kg.

Points on this clone: Its cognate antigen is unknown.

V lost 0 bases, J lost 3 bases, and 6 bases lay in between. This CDR3 is built from 13 residues. The germline CDR1 and CDR2 sequences are SGHRS and YFSETQ. The table came from immunoSEQ multiplex PCR; TCRdb's copy has only in-frame clones and leaves some out. Of some 35,000 clones in the sample, about 80% were seen once. Source: CD4+ or CD8+ T cells sorted from blood, taken in a trial of the OX40 agonist ivuxolimab. This receptor was identified in an adult with an advanced solid tumor such as melanoma, head and neck, liver or kidney cancer. This chain joins TRBV5-1 and TRBJ2-5; no clear D gene. Here the CDR3 reads CASSLDPEETQYF. CDR3 nucleotide sequence: TGCGCCAGCAGCTTGGACCCGGAAGAGACCCAGTACTTC. Combining the CDR3 with reference TRBV5-1 and TRBJ2-5 gives the whole variable domain KAGVTQTPRYLIKTRGQQVTLSCSPISGHRSVSWYQQTPGQGLQFLFEYFSETQRNKGNFPGRFSGRQFSNSRSEMNVSTLELGDSALYLCASSLDPEETQYFGPGTRLLVL.